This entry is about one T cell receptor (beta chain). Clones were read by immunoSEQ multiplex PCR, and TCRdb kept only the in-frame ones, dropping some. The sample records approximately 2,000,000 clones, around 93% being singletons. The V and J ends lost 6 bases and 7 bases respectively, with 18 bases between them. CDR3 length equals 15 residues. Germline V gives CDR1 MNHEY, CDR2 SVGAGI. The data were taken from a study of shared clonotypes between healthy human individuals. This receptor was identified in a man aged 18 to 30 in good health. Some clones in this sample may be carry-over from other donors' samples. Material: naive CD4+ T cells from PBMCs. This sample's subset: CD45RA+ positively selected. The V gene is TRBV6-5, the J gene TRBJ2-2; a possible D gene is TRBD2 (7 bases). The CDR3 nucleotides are TGTGCCAGCAGAGAGGGGGGGGCGGCTGACGGGGAGCTGTTTTTT. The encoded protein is CASREGGAADGELFF.